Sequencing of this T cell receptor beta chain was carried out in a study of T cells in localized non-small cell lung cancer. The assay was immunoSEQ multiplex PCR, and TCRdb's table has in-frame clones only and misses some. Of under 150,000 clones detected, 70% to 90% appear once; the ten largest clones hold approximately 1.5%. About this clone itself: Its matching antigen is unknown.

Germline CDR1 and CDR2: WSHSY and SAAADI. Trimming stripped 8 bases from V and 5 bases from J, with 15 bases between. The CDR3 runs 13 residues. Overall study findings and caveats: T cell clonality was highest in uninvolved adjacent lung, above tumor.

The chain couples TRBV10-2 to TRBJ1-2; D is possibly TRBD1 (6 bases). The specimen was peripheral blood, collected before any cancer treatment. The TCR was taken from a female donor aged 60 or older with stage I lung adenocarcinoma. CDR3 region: CASARDRTYGYTF. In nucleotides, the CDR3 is TGCGCCAGCGCCCGCGACAGGACGTATGGCTACACCTTC.